This T cell receptor (beta chain) emerged from a study of blood T cell repertoires in COVID-19. From germline, CDR1 is MDHEN and CDR2 SYDVKM. Trimming removed 3 bases from V and 0 bases from J, with 5 bases in between. The CDR3 is made up of 13 amino acids. Some clones are missing from TCRdb's copy, which holds only in-frame ones; the method was immunoSEQ multiplex PCR. The table shows 200,000 to 250,000 clones, with around 83% occurring only once. This TCR derives from a man aged 45-60 years with active or convalescent COVID-19. The sequenced material came from peripheral blood. The chain is built from TRBV28 and TRBJ1-2; no reliable D call. The CDR3 DNA is TGTGCCAGCAGTTTTTTAGCTAACTATGGCTACACCTTC. Residues: CASSFLANYGYTF.